This T cell receptor beta chain was identified in a study of cytomegalovirus exposure and HLA in healthy donors. Profiling relied on immunoSEQ multiplex PCR, and the TCRdb table lists in-frame clones only, not all of them. The repertoire holds 120,000 to 150,000 clones, about 89% seen once, with 3.3% in the top ten. Worth noting for this clone: The antigen remains undetermined.

Germline CDR1 SGDLS, CDR2 YYNGEE. CDR3 length equals 14 residues. V lost 0 bases and J lost 3, with 7 bases in between. Study-level results: Rarity held for most TCR sequences, but there were some public TCRs that occurred in many donors.

Sequenced input: PBMCs. V is TRBV9 and J is TRBJ1-5; D remains unclear. The source is a woman under 30 in good health and CMV-seropositive. In DNA form, the CDR3 reads TGTGCCAGCAGCGTAGGAGGGTTCAATCAGCCCCAGCATTTT. This sequence encodes CASSVGGFNQPQHF. Using reference TRBV9 and TRBJ1-5 for the parts outside the CDR3, the full variable domain is DSGVTQTPKHLITATGQRVTLRCSPRSGDLSVYWYQQSLDQGLQFLIQYYNGEERAKGNILERFSAQQFPDLHSELNLSSLELGDSALYFCASSVGGFNQPQHFGDGTRLSIL.